In its sample, the clone carrying this T cell receptor (beta chain) was seen once. Its matching antigen is unknown. The sample comes from a study of CD8 T cells in Susac syndrome. Points from the study as a whole: Acknowledgment was made by the study that its TCR sequencing and HLA analysis involved a relatively small number of individuals.

After extraction with the RNeasy kit, about 0.5 to 1 ug of the RNA was reverse transcribed using random hexamers. In TCRdb, the immunoSEQ multiplex PCR reads were re-called with MiXCR into one record per CDR3 protein. The sample yields under 350,000 distinct CDR3 sequences, just over 90% seen once. The CDR3 sequence is 15 residues long. Germline CDR1 SGHRS, CDR2 YFSETQ. Trimming removed 1 base at V and 1 base at J, with 11 bases between. The sample was CD4+ T cells from PBMCs. This sequence joins TRBV5-1 and TRBJ2-5, with unresolved D. This sequence was found in a human donor with multiple sclerosis. The CDR3 region is CASSLLSFTQETQYF. CDR3 bases: TGCGCCAGCAGCTTGCTTTCATTCACCCAAGAGACCCAGTACTTC.